This TCR beta chain was observed in a study of regulatory T cells in long-lasting Graves disease. Overall study: With positive TSH receptor antibodies and over 5 years of antithyroid drugs, Graves' disease was considered persistent. Study findings and constraints: Blood alone, not thyroid tissue, was studied. Persistent disease exhibited a predilection for TRBV28, TRBJ1-2 and TRBJ2-5.

As to time point: persistent/refractory GD, antithyroid drugs over 5 years with positive TRAb. RNA extracted from PBMCs served as the sequencing template. About this clonotype itself: Its target is not known.

Per the germline V gene, CDR1 is GTSNPN and CDR2 is SVGIG (reference sequence). The V gene lost 5 bases and the J gene lost 1 base, with 11 bases spanning the gap. This CDR3 has 13 residues. In building TCR beta libraries, iRepertoire HTBI primers were used together with Arm-PCR of CDR3 regions. From the multiplex PCR reads, TCRdb called clonotypes with MiXCR, one entry per CDR3 protein. The table has about 470,000 distinct CDR3 sequences, under 25% seen once. The origin of this receptor is a female donor with Graves disease. The sample consisted of peripheral blood mononuclear cells (PBMCs), taken when the disease was refractory, from a patient treated with antithyroid drugs. The V gene is TRBV30, the J gene TRBJ1-1, with a possible D match to TRBD1 (5 bases). This chain's CDR3 is CAWEGHQNTEAFF. CDR3 DNA sequence: TGTGCCTGGGAAGGACACCAGAACACTGAAGCTTTCTTT.